This is a list of T cell receptor beta chains from one sample in a study of blood T cell repertoires in COVID-19. Clones were sequenced by immunoSEQ multiplex PCR, and TCRdb holds only the in-frame ones, with some missing. Found here are around 430,000 clones, about 87% of them singletons; the top ten hold around 9.3%. The source material was PBMCs or T cells enriched from blood (not recorded which). These receptors were collected from a woman between 45 and 65 years old who had recovered from COVID-19. The CDR3 runs from the conserved cysteine through the conserved F or W. The D gene is left open where the match is weak. The size entry is marked missing in some rows and otherwise reads once, few, many or a size class.

D gene	V gene	J gene	clone size	CDR3 protein	CDR3 DNA
TRBD2	TRBV3-1/TRBV3-2	TRBJ2-7	.	CASSQERPGGYEQYF	TGTGCCAGCAGCCAAGAACGCCCGGGGGGATACGAGCAGTACTTC
.	TRBV27	TRBJ2-5	.	CASSSLLRETQYF	TGTGCCAGCAGTTCTCTGCTTCGGGAGACCCAGTACTTC
TRBD1	TRBV9	TRBJ1-1	few	CASSVGEGAVGAFF	TGTGCCAGCAGCGTAGGTGAGGGGGCGGTTGGGGCTTTCTTT
.	TRBV7-2	TRBJ2-1	.	CASSPDRAFYNEQFF	TGTGCCAGCAGCCCAGACAGAGCCTTTTACAATGAGCAGTTCTTC
.	TRBV5-4	TRBJ1-3	.	CASSLQGSGGNTIYF	TGTGCCAGCAGCTTGCAGGGTTCAGGTGGAAACACCATATATTTT
TRBD1	TRBV3-1/TRBV3-2	TRBJ1-2	.	CASSQQGGGYTF	TGTGCCAGCAGCCAACAAGGGGGCGGCTACACCTTC
TRBD1	TRBV19	TRBJ1-2	.	CASSITSGRGLNYGYTF	TGTGCCAGTAGTATCACGTCGGGCAGGGGGCTAAACTATGGCTACACCTTC
TRBD1	TRBV6-2/TRBV6-3	TRBJ1-6	.	CASSLSGGLYNSPLHF	TGTGCCAGCAGTTTATCAGGGGGCCTCTATAATTCACCCCTCCACTTT
.	TRBV5-5	TRBJ2-5	.	CASSRRYEETQYF	TGTGCCAGCAGTAGGAGGTATGAAGAGACCCAGTACTTC
.	TRBV2	TRBJ1-5	.	CASSEIAHYNQPQHF	TGTGCCAGCAGTGAAATTGCCCACTACAATCAGCCCCAGCATTTT